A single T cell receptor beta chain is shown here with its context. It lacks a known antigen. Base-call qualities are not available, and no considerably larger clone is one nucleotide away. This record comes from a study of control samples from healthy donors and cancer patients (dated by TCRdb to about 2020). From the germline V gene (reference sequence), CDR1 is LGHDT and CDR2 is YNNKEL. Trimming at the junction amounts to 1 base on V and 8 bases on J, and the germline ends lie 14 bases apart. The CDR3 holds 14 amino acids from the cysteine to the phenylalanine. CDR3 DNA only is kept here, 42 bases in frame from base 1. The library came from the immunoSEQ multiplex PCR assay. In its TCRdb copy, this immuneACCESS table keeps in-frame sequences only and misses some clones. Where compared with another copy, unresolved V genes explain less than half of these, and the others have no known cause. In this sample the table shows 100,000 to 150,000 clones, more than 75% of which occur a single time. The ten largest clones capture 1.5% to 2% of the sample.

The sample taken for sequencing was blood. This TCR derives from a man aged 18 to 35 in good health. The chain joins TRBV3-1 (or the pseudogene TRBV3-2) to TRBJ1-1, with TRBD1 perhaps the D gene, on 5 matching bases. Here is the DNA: TGTGCCAGCAGCCAAGGGGGCGGTGGGCGGGAAGCTTTCTTT. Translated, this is CASSQGGGGREAFF.